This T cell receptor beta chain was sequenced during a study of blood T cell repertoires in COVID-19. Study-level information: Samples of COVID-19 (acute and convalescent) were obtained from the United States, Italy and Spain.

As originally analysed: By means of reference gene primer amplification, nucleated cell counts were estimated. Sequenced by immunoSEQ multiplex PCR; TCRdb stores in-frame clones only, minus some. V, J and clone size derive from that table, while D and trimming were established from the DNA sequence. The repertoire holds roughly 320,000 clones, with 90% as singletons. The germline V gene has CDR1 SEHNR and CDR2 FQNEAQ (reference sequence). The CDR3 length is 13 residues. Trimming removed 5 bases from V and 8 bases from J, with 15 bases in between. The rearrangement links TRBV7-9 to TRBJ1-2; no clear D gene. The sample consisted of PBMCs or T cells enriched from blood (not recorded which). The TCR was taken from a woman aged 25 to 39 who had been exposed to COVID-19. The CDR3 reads CASSLRREGGYTF. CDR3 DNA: TGTGCCAGCAGCCTCCGGCGGGAGGGCGGCTACACCTTC.